The clone carrying this T cell receptor (beta chain) occurred once. Its antigen is still unknown. This entry comes from a study of cytomegalovirus exposure and HLA in healthy donors. General study points: It has been reported that TCR beta sequences accurately predicted the HLA-A and HLA-B alleles of most subjects. Later analysis associated a missense DCLRE1C variant with TCR beta V- and J-gene trimming. Analyzed later, association rates of TCRs varied across HLA loci, with DRB1 most and HLA-C fewest.

PCR involved 60 Vbeta and 13 Jbeta primers. Libraries were prepared by immunoSEQ multiplex PCR; TCRdb keeps only in-frame clonotypes and omits some of them. The sample shows about 160,000 clones, roughly 85% of them seen only once. Germline V gene sequence: CDR1 SGHDT, CDR2 YYEEEE. The V gene lost 1 base and the J gene lost 5 bases, with 22 bases spanning the gap. This CDR3 is 17 amino acids long. V gene TRBV5-6 combines with J gene TRBJ2-7, with D possibly being TRBD2 (6 bases). Source material: PBMCs. The TCR comes from a boy younger than 10 in good health and CMV-seronegative. The CDR3 DNA is TGTGCCAGCAGCTTGAACCGCGGGGCAGGCATTTCCCACGAGCAGTACGTC. Amino acid sequence: CASSLNRGAGISHEQYV.